This TCR beta chain comes out of a study of human T cells and chemical hapten exposure. Individual cDNA molecules (in the library) carried attached unique molecular identifiers. TCRdb re-analysed the RACE reads in MiXCR, keeping a single row per CDR3 protein. The repertoire holds 65,000 to 95,000 distinct CDR3 sequences, with around 9.3% as singletons. Whole-study results and caveats: High-frequency TCRs, those above 1 in 1000, stayed the same after DPC sensitization.

This clonotype was seen repeatedly, ten times or more. Its antigen is unknown. Time point meaning: healthy volunteer bleed at 6 weeks. Whole blood that had not been fractionated was the source of extracted total RNA. Unmatched junction bases numbered 2, after V lost 2 bases and J lost 2 bases. This CDR3 has 14 residues. Germline V CDR1 and CDR2: MDHEN, SYDVKM. The rearrangement uses TRBV28 and TRBJ2-7; 8 bases fit TRBD2. Sequenced input: whole blood. The receptor comes from a female donor in good health. Some clones in this sample may be carry-over from other donors' samples. Written as DNA, the CDR3 is TGTGCCAGCAGTTTAGCGGGGGGTCCCTACGAGCAGTACTTC. Translation gives CASSLAGGPYEQYF.